The 14 T cell receptor beta chains reported below all come from one sample, sequenced in a study of blood T cell repertoires in COVID-19. Repertoires were generated with immunoSEQ multiplex PCR, while TCRdb's copy carries only in-frame clones and drops some. The sample carries tens of thousands of clones, approximately 89% recorded once. The sequenced sample consisted of peripheral blood. These receptors came from an elderly man with acute or convalescent COVID-19.

CDR3 bases: TGTGCCAGCAGCCAAGTTATCCAAGAGACCCAGTACTTC. Translating gives CASSQVIQETQYF. The J gene is TRBJ2-5, the V gene TRBV3-1 (or the pseudogene TRBV3-2); D gene ambiguous. The CDR3 contains 13 residues. The germline CDR1 and CDR2 sequences are LGHDT and YNNKEL (reference sequence). V was pared by 1 base and J by 1 base, with 4 bases between.

The V and J genes are TRBV19 and TRBJ2-3; 11 nucleotides agree with TRBD2. With 3 bases clipped from V and 1 base from J, the junction kept 18 bases outside the gene matches. The CDR3 length is 21 residues. Germline assignment: CDR1 LNHDA and CDR2 SQIVND (reference sequence). In nucleotides, the CDR3 is TGTGCCAGTAGTATTAAGGACCGTGGGCGAGGGACTAGCGGTCGCACAGATACGCAGTATTTT. Residues: CASSIKDRGRGTSGRTDTQYF.

The chain employs TRBV27 and TRBJ1-2; D perhaps matches TRBD1 (6 bases). V lost 3 bases to trimming and J lost 5 bases, with 25 bases between them. Germline assignment: CDR1 MNHEY and CDR2 SMNVEV (reference sequence). There are 18 residues in the CDR3. DNA for the CDR3: TGTGCCAGCAGTTTGATTAGTGGGGGGGCGCAAGGTTGGTATGGCTACACCTTC. Amino acids: CASSLISGGAQGWYGYTF.

This clone was observed once. The chain recombines TRBV28 with TRBJ2-1; D may be TRBD2 (7 bases). The V end was cut by 3 bases, the J end by 5 bases, with 23 bases between. This CDR3 has 18 amino acids. CDR1 MDHEN and CDR2 SYDVKM come from the germline V gene. This CDR3 reads CASSLWGATKRGHNEQFF. The CDR3 DNA is TGTGCCAGCAGTTTGTGGGGGGCGACTAAGCGGGGCCACAATGAGCAGTTCTTC.

The rearrangement joins TRBV11-3 to TRBJ1-1, with a possible D match to TRBD1 (6 bases). This CDR3 has 15 amino acids. The V gene lost 4 bases and the J gene lost 4 bases, with 16 bases spanning the gap. CDR1 SGHNT and CDR2 YENEEA come from the germline V gene. As DNA, the CDR3 is TGTGCCAGCAGCTCTCGTGGGGGCACGGGCACTGAAGCTTTCTTT. It translates to CASSSRGGTGTEAFF.

This clone appeared a single time. The chain employs TRBV30 and TRBJ1-2, with TRBD1 identical over 11 bases. CDR1 GTSNPN and CDR2 SVGIG come from the germline V gene (reference sequence). The V and J ends lost 4 bases and 4 bases, in that order; junction bases with no gene match: 2. The CDR3 contains 13 residues. The CDR3 region has the DNA TGTGCCTGGACAGGGACAGGGGGCTATGGCTACACCTTC. Encoded protein: CAWTGTGGYGYTF. Complete variable domain (other parts from reference TRBV30 and TRBJ1-2): SQTIHQWPATLVQPVGSPLSLECTVEGTSNPNLYWYRQAAGRGLQLLFYSVGIGQISSEVPQNLSASRPQDRQFILSSKKLLLSDSGFYLCAWTGTGGYGYTFGSGTRLTVV.

This sequence joins TRBV7-2 and TRBJ1-1, with 11 bases aligning to TRBD1. The germline V gene encodes CDR1 SGHTA and CDR2 FQGNSA. This CDR3 spans 17 amino acids. V was clipped by 5 bases and J by 4 bases; unmatched bases: 12. The CDR3 loop is CASSPRGVGTGGTEAFF. In DNA form, the CDR3 reads TGTGCCAGCAGCCCCAGGGGGGTCGGGACAGGGGGCACTGAAGCTTTCTTT.

The chain combines TRBV2 with TRBJ2-7; unclear D gene. Trimming pared 1 base from V and 6 bases from J, leaving 4 bases between. The CDR3 runs 11 residues. Germline V gene data show CDR1 as SNHLY and CDR2 as FYNNEI. The CDR3 DNA sequence: TGTGCCAGCAGTGAAGGAGGCGAGCAGTACTTC. Translated: CASSEGGEQYF. The variable domain in full, completed from reference TRBV2 and TRBJ2-7, reads EPEVTQTPSHQVTQMGQEVILRCVPISNHLYFYWYRQILGQKVEFLVSFYNNEISEKSEIFDDQFSVERPDGSNFTLKIRSTKLEDSAMYFCASSEGGEQYFGPGTRLTVT.

The rearrangement links TRBV5-8 to TRBJ2-7, with D maybe TRBD2 (5 bases). Trimming cost V 4 bases and J 3 bases, with 20 bases left between them. This CDR3 region has 16 residues. Germline V gene data show CDR1 as SGHTS and CDR2 as YDEGEE. CDR3 residues: CASSLKTGVSHYEQYF. The CDR3, as DNA: TGTGCCAGCAGCCTTAAGACCGGGGTCAGTCACTACGAGCAGTACTTC.

This clone was observed a few times. The V call is TRBV6-2 or TRBV6-3, the J call TRBJ1-6; 9 nucleotides line up with TRBD1. V shed 5 bases and J 4 bases; nucleotides not matched to a gene: 12. Germline CDR1 and CDR2: MNHEY and SVGEGT. CDR3 size: 18 residues. CDR3 sequence (DNA): TGTGCCAGCAGTGGCGGACAGGGGAGAGGAGGATATAATTCACCCCTCCACTTT. This encodes CASSGGQGRGGYNSPLHF.

The rearrangement joins TRBV25-1 to TRBJ2-7; D may be TRBD2 (6 bases). The CDR3 covers 15 residues. The germline CDR1 and CDR2 sequences are MGHDK and SYGVNS. Deletions cut 2 bases from V and 6 bases from J, with 17 bases between. CDR3: CASSEPGRPGGEQYF. The DNA for the CDR3 is TGTGCCAGCAGTGAACCGGGCAGGCCCGGGGGCGAGCAGTACTTC.

This sequence joins TRBV19 and TRBJ2-7; 10 nucleotides line up with TRBD2. The V segment lost 1 base and the J segment 3 bases; nucleotides outside the gene matches: 3. Germline V gene lookup returns CDR1 LNHDA and CDR2 SQIVND (reference sequence). This CDR3 spans 15 amino acids. The CDR3 is CASSIGVAGGYEQYF. The CDR3 DNA is TGTGCCAGTAGTATAGGGGTAGCGGGAGGCTACGAGCAGTACTTC.

This sequence joins TRBV9 and TRBJ2-3; the match to TRBD1 covers 7 bases. The V segment lost 3 bases and the J segment 0 bases; nucleotides outside the gene matches: 7. There are 16 residues in the CDR3. Germline V gene data show CDR1 as SGDLS and CDR2 as YYNGEE. Here the CDR3 DNA reads TGTGCCAGCAGCGGCTGGTACAGGGGAAGCACAGATACGCAGTATTTT. Its protein is CASSGWYRGSTDTQYF.

Only one count was recorded for this clone. This rearrangement joins TRBV5-1 to TRBJ2-7; 11 positions match TRBD2. This CDR3 is 15 amino acids long. Per germline, CDR1 SGHRS and CDR2 YFSETQ. V lost 2 bases and J lost 4; bases outside the gene matches: 5. CDR3: CASSFGTSGQYEQYF. CDR3 sequence (DNA): TGCGCCAGCAGCTTCGGGACTAGCGGACAATACGAGCAGTACTTC. Using reference TRBV5-1 and TRBJ2-7 for the parts outside the CDR3, the full variable domain is KAGVTQTPRYLIKTRGQQVTLSCSPISGHRSVSWYQQTPGQGLQFLFEYFSETQRNKGNFPGRFSGRQFSNSRSEMNVSTLELGDSALYLCASSFGTSGQYEQYFGPGTRLTVT.